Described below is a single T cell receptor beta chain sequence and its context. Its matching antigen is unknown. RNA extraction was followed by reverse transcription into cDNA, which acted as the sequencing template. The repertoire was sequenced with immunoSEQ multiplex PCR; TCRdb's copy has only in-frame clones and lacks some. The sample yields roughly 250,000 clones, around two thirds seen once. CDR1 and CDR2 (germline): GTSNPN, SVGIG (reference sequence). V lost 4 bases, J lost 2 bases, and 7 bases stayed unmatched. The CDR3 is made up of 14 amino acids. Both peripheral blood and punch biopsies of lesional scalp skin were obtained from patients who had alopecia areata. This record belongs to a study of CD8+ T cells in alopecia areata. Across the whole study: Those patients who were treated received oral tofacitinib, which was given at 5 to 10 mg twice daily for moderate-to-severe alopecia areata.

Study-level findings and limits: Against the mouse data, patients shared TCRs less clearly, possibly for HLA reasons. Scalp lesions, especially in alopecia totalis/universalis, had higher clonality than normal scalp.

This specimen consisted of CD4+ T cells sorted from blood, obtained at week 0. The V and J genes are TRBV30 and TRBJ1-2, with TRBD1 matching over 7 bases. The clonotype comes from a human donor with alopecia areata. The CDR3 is CAWTQGGLNYGYTF. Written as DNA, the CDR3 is TGTGCCTGGACGCAGGGGGGGTTGAACTATGGCTACACCTTC.